This TCR beta chain was sequenced in a study of blood T cell repertoires in COVID-19. Study in general: Researchers got acute and convalescent COVID-19 samples from the United States, Italy and Spain. PBMCs, B-cell-depleted T cells, or T cells provided the cDNA or gDNA that made up the material.

This clone was recorded only once. In the source study's methods: Nucleated cell counts were estimated from reference gene primer amplification. Only in-frame clones appear in the TCRdb table, and some are missing; sequencing was by immunoSEQ multiplex PCR. V and J calls plus clone size are reproduced from that table; the DNA served to infer D and trimming. This sample has 100,000 to 150,000 clones, with less than 85% found just once. Germline V CDR1 and CDR2: SGHRS, YFSETQ. CDR3 length: 16 amino acids. Trimming pared 0 bases from V and 2 bases from J, leaving 12 bases between. The sequencing sample was made of peripheral blood. This clonotype originated in a woman of 80 years or more with acute or convalescent COVID-19. This chain connects TRBV5-1 to TRBJ2-1; no firm D call. CDR3 loop: CASSLDAITAYNEQFF. For the CDR3, the DNA is TGCGCCAGCAGCTTGGACGCAATTACAGCCTACAATGAGCAGTTCTTC.